This TCR beta chain was identified in a study of spatial heterogeneity in lung cancer. The study tagged each TCR cDNA molecule with a unique molecular identifier. TCRdb used MiXCR to reprocess the 5' RACE reads, holding one entry per CDR3 protein. The sample lists about 9,300 distinct CDR3 sequences; roughly 6.7% were seen once. Time point of the sample: sample taken at primary tumor resection. Whole RNA from tumor, nontumor lung or frozen PBMC was sequenced unsorted. This clonotype has ten or more counts. The antigen is unknown. Study-level results: How many expanded intratumoral alpha and beta TCRs were present tracked the tumor mutation count, which was a count of nonsynonymous mutations.

V lost 3 bases to trimming and J lost 6 bases; unmatched junction nucleotides: 7. The CDR3 is 14 residues long. Germline values: CDR1 SGHTA, CDR2 FQGNSA. The specimen was lung tumor tissue, collected at surgery. The rearrangement links TRBV7-2 to TRBJ1-2; 7 bases fit TRBD1. The TCR sequence derives from a male donor with early-stage non-small cell lung cancer. The CDR3 spells CASSLYRGFDGYTF. The CDR3 region has the DNA TGTGCCAGCAGCTTGTACAGGGGATTCGATGGCTACACCTTC.